This TCR beta chain was found in a study of shared clonotypes between healthy human individuals. Here immunoSEQ multiplex PCR was the method, and the copy in TCRdb shows in-frame clones only, minus some. The sample shows around 700,000 clones, approximately 79% of them seen only once. Input material: memory CD4+ T cells sorted from blood. Described subset: CD45RA-negative fraction. The TCR comes from a woman aged 25-40 years in good health.

The CDR3 loop is CASSSDRRWAYEQYF. The CDR3 nucleotides are TGTGCCAGCAGTTCGGACAGGAGATGGGCCTACGAGCAGTACTTC. V is TRBV28 and J is TRBJ2-7, with 7 bases lining up with TRBD1. The CDR3 contains 15 residues. Per germline, CDR1 MDHEN and CDR2 SYDVKM. V lost 4 bases and J lost 2; bases outside the gene matches: 8.